These 21 T cell receptor beta chains originate from one sample sequenced in a study of cytomegalovirus exposure and HLA in healthy donors. PCR amplification relied on 60 Vbeta primers (plus 13 Jbeta primers). The protocol was immunoSEQ multiplex PCR, while the TCRdb copy is restricted to in-frame clones and leaves out a portion. The data contain fewer than 180,000 clones, approximately 60% of them singletons. Source material: PBMCs. The source is a woman aged 60-70 years in good health and CMV-seropositive.

J is TRBJ2-7 and V is TRBV9; no definite D call. The CDR3 is 14 amino acids. V dropped 4 bases and J dropped 2 bases, with 13 bases sitting between them. Germline loops: CDR1 SGDLS, CDR2 YYNGEE. The DNA for the CDR3 is TGTGCCAGCAGCCCCACTATGCTAGCCTACGAGCAGTACTTC. It specifies CASSPTMLAYEQYF.

The chain uses TRBV11-2 and TRBJ2-5; 7 nucleotides align to TRBD1. The CDR3 extends over 16 amino acids. CDR1 is SGHAT and CDR2 is FQNNGV in the germline V gene. The J segment lost 1 base and the V segment lost 5 bases, leaving 10 bases of the junction unmatched. The CDR3 sequence: CASSPNAGTAQETQYF. The DNA for the CDR3 is TGTGCCAGCAGCCCCAACGCCGGGACAGCCCAAGAGACCCAGTACTTC.

The V and J genes are TRBV30 and TRBJ2-7; 7 bases map to TRBD2. Germline values: CDR1 GTSNPN, CDR2 SVGIG (reference sequence). Trimming took 4 bases from V and 3 from J; bases not matched to a gene: 9. The CDR3 length is 14 residues. The CDR3 DNA reads TGTGCCTGGACGACGGGAGGTAACCACTACGAGCAGTACTTC. Translated: CAWTTGGNHYEQYF.

This clone has just a few counts. The chain recombines TRBV27 with TRBJ2-7; D is perhaps TRBD1 (5 bases). V was clipped by 6 bases and J by 3 bases, with 15 bases between them. The V gene's germline CDR1 is MNHEY and CDR2 SMNVEV (reference sequence). The CDR3 runs 14 residues. The CDR3 region is CASSRTLSGYEQYF. CDR3 sequence (DNA): TGTGCCAGCAGCCGGACACTATCGGGCTACGAGCAGTACTTC.

This chain links TRBV19 with TRBJ1-1; no reliable D call. The CDR3 loop spans 11 amino acids. Germline V gene lookup returns CDR1 LNHDA and CDR2 SQIVND (reference sequence). Trimming took 7 bases from V and 8 from J, leaving 11 bases between them. The CDR3 loop reads CASNTEGEAFF. CDR3 nucleotides: TGTGCCAGTAATACCGAGGGAGAAGCTTTCTTT. Looking up the rest from reference TRBV19 and TRBJ1-1 gives the full variable domain: DGGITQSPKYLFRKEGQNVTLSCEQNLNHDAMYWYRQDPGQGLRLIYYSQIVNDFQKGDIAEGYSVSREKKESFPLTVTSAQKNPTAFYLCASNTEGEAFFGQGTRLTVV.

V usage is TRBV5-1 and J usage is TRBJ2-2; 12 bases agree with TRBD2. V was clipped by 4 bases and J by 1 base; unmatched bases: 8. In germline, CDR1 is SGHRS, CDR2 YFSETQ. This CDR3 comprises 18 residues. The CDR3 bases are TGCGCCAGCAGCCAATCATTACTAGCGGGAGGGAACACCGGGGAGCTGTTTTTT. Protein sequence: CASSQSLLAGGNTGELFF.

V is TRBV19 and J is TRBJ2-7; 9 bases line up with TRBD1. V shed 5 bases, J shed 2 bases, and the junction held 4 bases outside the gene matches. Germline values: CDR1 LNHDA, CDR2 SQIVND (reference sequence). The CDR3 has 14 amino acids. CDR3: CASSSQGAAYEQYF. CDR3 DNA: TGTGCCAGTAGTTCACAGGGGGCCGCCTACGAGCAGTACTTC.

This rearrangement joins TRBV28 to TRBJ2-7; D remains unclear. Between the trimmed V and J ends, which lost 6 bases and 0 bases, there was a span of 9 bases. Germline V gene sequence: CDR1 MDHEN, CDR2 SYDVKM. CDR3 length: 13 residues. In nucleotides, the CDR3 is TGTGCCAGCAGGCTTTGGAGCTCCTACGAGCAGTACTTC. Its translation is CASRLWSSYEQYF.

V gene TRBV19 combines with J gene TRBJ2-5, with a possible D match to TRBD1 (6 bases). The J call may be mistaken, given a closer DNA end match to TRBJ2-7. Per germline, CDR1 LNHDA and CDR2 SQIVND (reference sequence). The CDR3 runs 15 residues. CDR3 region: CASSIGTGPTYEQYF. The CDR3 region has the DNA TGTGCCAGTAGTATAGGTACAGGGCCTACCTACGAGCAGTACTTC.

The CDR3 nucleotides are TGTGCCAGCAGTCCTAACACCCGGGACGGGGGCTATGGCTACACCTTC. It specifies CASSPNTRDGGYGYTF. This chain uses TRBV28 with TRBJ1-2; D is possibly TRBD1 (5 bases). V was shortened by 5 bases and J by 4 bases, with 20 bases between the two germline ends. The CDR3 is made up of 16 amino acids. Germline assignment: CDR1 MDHEN and CDR2 SYDVKM.

The rearrangement links TRBV5-1 to TRBJ1-1; D is uncertain. The CDR3 extends over 11 amino acids. V was trimmed by 5 bases and J by 4 bases, leaving 6 bases between them. CDR1 and CDR2 (germline): SGHRS, YFSETQ. CDR3 in DNA: TGCGCCAGCAGGTCCGGCACTGAAGCTTTCTTT. This gives the protein CASRSGTEAFF. The whole variable domain, filled in from reference TRBV5-1 and TRBJ1-1, reads KAGVTQTPRYLIKTRGQQVTLSCSPISGHRSVSWYQQTPGQGLQFLFEYFSETQRNKGNFPGRFSGRQFSNSRSEMNVSTLELGDSALYLCASRSGTEAFFGQGTRLTVV.

In this sample, this clone turned up once. This chain connects TRBV7-3 to TRBJ2-2; D perhaps matches TRBD1 (6 bases). V was cut by 4 bases and J by 3 bases, with 12 bases left in between. Germline lookup yields CDR1 SGHTA and CDR2 FQGTGA. CDR3 size: 15 residues. Here the CDR3 reads CASSSARGDTGELFF. The CDR3 bases are TGTGCCAGCAGCTCAGCCAGGGGCGACACCGGGGAGCTGTTTTTT.

V usage is TRBV19 and J usage is TRBJ1-1, with no clear D. The V gene's germline CDR1 is LNHDA and CDR2 SQIVND (reference sequence). The CDR3 has 12 amino acids. V shed 5 bases and J shed 12 bases, with 16 bases lying between them. CDR3 residues: CASSVRHQPTFF. The DNA for the CDR3 is TGTGCCAGTAGTGTAAGACATCAACCCACTTTCTTT.

This clone has only one observation. This chain joins TRBV19 and TRBJ1-2, with a possible D match to TRBD1 (5 bases). CDR1 is LNHDA, CDR2 SQIVND, per germline (reference sequence). This CDR3 spans 13 amino acids. V dropped 4 bases and J dropped 6 bases, with 12 bases sitting between them. Here the CDR3 reads CASSKGAKDGYTF. The DNA for the CDR3 is TGTGCCAGTAGTAAAGGGGCCAAGGATGGCTACACCTTC. The whole variable domain, remainder taken from reference TRBV19 and TRBJ1-2, is DGGITQSPKYLFRKEGQNVTLSCEQNLNHDAMYWYRQDPGQGLRLIYYSQIVNDFQKGDIAEGYSVSREKKESFPLTVTSAQKNPTAFYLCASSKGAKDGYTFGSGTRLTVV.

CDR3 nucleotides: TGTGCCATCTCTGGTCAGGGACAGGATAGCAATCAGCCCCAGCATTTT. Encoded protein: CAISGQGQDSNQPQHF. This chain connects TRBV10-3 to TRBJ1-5; 8 bases fit TRBD1. V was pared by 8 bases and J by 0 bases, with 9 bases of the junction left unmatched. Germline CDR1 and CDR2: ENHRY and SYGVKD. The CDR3 covers 16 residues.

The genes are TRBV2 and TRBJ2-2; TRBD1 matches at 7 bases. Germline lookup yields CDR1 SNHLY and CDR2 FYNNEI. With V trimmed by 1 base and J by 6 bases, 11 bases remained unmatched. This CDR3 spans 17 amino acids. For the CDR3, the DNA is TGTGCCAGCAGTGAAGTACAGGGGTTTCTATCATCCGGGGAGCTGTTTTTT. Encoded protein: CASSEVQGFLSSGELFF.

The chain combines TRBV28 with TRBJ2-7, with 10 bases lining up with TRBD1. Germline V gene lookup returns CDR1 MDHEN and CDR2 SYDVKM. This CDR3 is 14 amino acids long. V shed 2 bases, J shed 4 bases, and the junction held 2 bases outside the gene matches. CDR3 in amino acids: CASSLGGQGYEQYF. DNA of the CDR3: TGTGCCAGCAGTTTAGGGGGACAGGGGTACGAGCAGTACTTC. Full variable domain (missing parts from reference TRBV28 and TRBJ2-7): DVKVTQSSRYLVKRTGEKVFLECVQDMDHENMFWYRQDPGLGLRLIYFSYDVKMKEKGDIPEGYSVSREKKERFSLILESASTNQTSMYLCASSLGGQGYEQYFGPGTRLTVT.

The genes are TRBV6-5 and TRBJ1-3, with D perhaps matching TRBD1 (6 bases). The CDR3 runs 16 residues. The V gene's germline CDR1 is MNHEY and CDR2 SVGAGI. V was shortened by 0 bases and J by 4 bases, with 13 bases between the two germline ends. The CDR3 region has the DNA TGTGCCAGCAGTTACTCATCGGGACAAAGGGGAAACACCATATATTTT. Its protein product is CASSYSSGQRGNTIYF.

The genes are TRBV6-5 and TRBJ1-3; D is unresolved. Trimming cost V 8 bases and J 0 bases, with 5 bases left between them. Germline V gene lookup returns CDR1 MNHEY and CDR2 SVGAGI. The CDR3 spans 12 residues. This chain's CDR3 is CASQSSGNTIYF. In DNA, the CDR3 is TGTGCCAGCCAGTCCTCTGGAAACACCATATATTTT.

The genes are TRBV5-6 and TRBJ1-1, with D possibly TRBD1 on 5 matching bases. The germline V gene encodes CDR1 SGHDT and CDR2 YYEEEE. CDR3 length: 15 amino acids. V was clipped by 4 bases and J by 3 bases, with 16 bases between them. The chain's CDR3 is CASSPYGGSYTEAFF. DNA for the CDR3: TGTGCCAGCAGCCCATACGGGGGGAGCTACACTGAAGCTTTCTTT.

The V gene is TRBV9, the J gene TRBJ2-1; 7 bases are shared with TRBD2. Trimming took 5 bases from V and 7 from J; bases not matched to a gene: 9. Germline V CDR1 and CDR2: SGDLS, YYNGEE. This CDR3 is 14 amino acids long. As DNA, the CDR3 is TGTGCCAGCAGTTCGCGGGAGATAAGGAATGAGCAGTTCTTC. This sequence encodes CASSSREIRNEQFF.